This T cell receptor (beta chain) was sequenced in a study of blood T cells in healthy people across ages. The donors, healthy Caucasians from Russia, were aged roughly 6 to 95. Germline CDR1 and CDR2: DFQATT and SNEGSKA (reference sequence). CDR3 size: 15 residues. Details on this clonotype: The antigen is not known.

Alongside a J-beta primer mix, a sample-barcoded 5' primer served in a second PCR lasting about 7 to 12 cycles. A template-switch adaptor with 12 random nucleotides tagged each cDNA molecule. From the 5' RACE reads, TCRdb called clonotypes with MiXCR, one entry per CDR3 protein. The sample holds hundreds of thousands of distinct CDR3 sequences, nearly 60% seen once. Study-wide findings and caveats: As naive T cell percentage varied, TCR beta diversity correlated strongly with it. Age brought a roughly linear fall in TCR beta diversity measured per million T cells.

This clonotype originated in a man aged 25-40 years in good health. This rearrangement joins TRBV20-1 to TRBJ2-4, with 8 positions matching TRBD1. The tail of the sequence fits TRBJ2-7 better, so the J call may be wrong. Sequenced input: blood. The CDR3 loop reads CSAPQRQGWGYEQYF. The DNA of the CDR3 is TGCAGTGCTCCCCAAAGACAGGGGTGGGGGTACGAGCAGTACTTC.